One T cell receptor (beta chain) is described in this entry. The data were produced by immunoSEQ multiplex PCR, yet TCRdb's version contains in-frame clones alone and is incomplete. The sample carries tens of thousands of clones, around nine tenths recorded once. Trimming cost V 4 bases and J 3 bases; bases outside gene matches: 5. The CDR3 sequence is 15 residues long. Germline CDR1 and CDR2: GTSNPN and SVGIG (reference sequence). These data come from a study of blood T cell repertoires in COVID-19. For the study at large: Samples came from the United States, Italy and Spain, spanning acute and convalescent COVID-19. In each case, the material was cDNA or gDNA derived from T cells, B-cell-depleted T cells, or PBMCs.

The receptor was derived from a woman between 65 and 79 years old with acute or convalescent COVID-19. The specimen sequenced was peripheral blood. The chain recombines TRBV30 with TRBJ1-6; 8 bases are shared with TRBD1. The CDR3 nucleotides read TGTGCCTGGACCGGGACAGGCGGCTATAATTCACCCCTCCACTTT. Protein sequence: CAWTGTGGYNSPLHF.